The 24 T cell receptor beta chains below come from one sample, sequenced in a study of T-cell reconstitution after alpha-beta-depleted transplantation in children. Unique molecular identifiers were incorporated during preparation of the TCRbeta library. TCRdb reprocessed the PCR reads via MiXCR and lists one record per CDR3 protein. The sample consists of over 150,000 distinct CDR3 sequences, roughly 15% of them appearing once. The specimen comprised PBMCs from the stem cell graft donor, sampled from the stem cell graft. All receptors derive from a human donor who donated a stem cell graft to a child with acute lymphoblastic leukemia.

Many counts were recorded for this clonotype. J is TRBJ2-1 and V is TRBV4-2; no reliable D call. V was cut by 0 bases and J by 6 bases, with 12 bases left in between. Germline V gene sequence: CDR1 LGHNA, CDR2 YNFKEQ. The CDR3 runs to 15 residues. This chain's CDR3 is CASSQDRIRSNEQFF. CDR3 in DNA: TGTGCCAGCAGCCAAGACAGAATAAGATCCAATGAGCAGTTCTTC.

There are a few counts of this clonotype. The chain recombines TRBV6-2 or TRBV6-3 with TRBJ2-5, with 7 nucleotides matching TRBD1. The length of the CDR3 is 14 residues. Germline CDR1 MNHEY, CDR2 SVGEGT. J was trimmed by 4 bases and V by 6 bases; bases with no gene match: 8. The CDR3 nucleotides are TGTGCCAGCAGGGGGACAGAATTGGGAGAGACCCAGTACTTC. Translated: CASRGTELGETQYF.

This clonotype was observed many times. The V call is TRBV29-1, the J call TRBJ2-5, with 7 positions matching TRBD1. J was trimmed by 2 bases and V by 2 bases; bases with no gene match: 14. The germline gives CDR1 SQVTM, CDR2 ANQGSEA. The CDR3 loop spans 17 amino acids. As DNA, the CDR3 is TGCAGCGTTGAATCGGGGACAGTCGGGTATGGGCAAGAGACCCAGTACTTC. Translated, it gives CSVESGTVGYGQETQYF.

This clonotype appeared many times. The chain has TRBV12-3 or TRBV12-4 and TRBJ2-1; D unresolved. The CDR3 sequence is 16 residues long. V was shortened by 4 bases and J by 0 bases, with 13 bases between the two germline ends. The CDR3 reads CASSSPLVSSYNEQFF. Written as DNA, the CDR3 is TGTGCCAGCAGTTCCCCCTTGGTTAGCTCCTACAATGAGCAGTTCTTC.

This clonotype was observed many times. The V and J genes are TRBV11-2 and TRBJ2-7, with D maybe TRBD1 (5 bases). Trimming took 5 bases from V and 3 from J, leaving 14 bases between them. Looked up from germline, CDR1 is SGHAT and CDR2 is FQNNGV. There are 14 residues in the CDR3. The CDR3 coding sequence is TGTGCCAGCAGCCTGGGAAGGGGAAGCTACGAGCAGTACTTC. This sequence encodes CASSLGRGSYEQYF.

This clonotype was seen many times. The J gene is TRBJ2-3, the V gene TRBV5-4, with 9 bases aligning to TRBD2. Germline V lookup: CDR1 SGHNT, CDR2 YYREEE (reference sequence). After removal of 0 bases from V and 10 bases from J, the junction contained 9 bases not matched to a gene. This CDR3 contains 15 residues. The CDR3 coding sequence is TGTGCCAGCAGCTTGGGGTTAGCGGGAGAATCCCCGCAGTATTTT. It yields the protein CASSLGLAGESPQYF.

This clonotype came up many times. The chain joins TRBV6-1 to TRBJ1-1; tentatively, D is TRBD1 (5 bases). The V gene's germline CDR1 is MNHNS and CDR2 SASEGT. This CDR3 has 13 amino acids. V was shortened by 6 bases and J by 0 bases, with 8 bases between the two germline ends. The CDR3: CASRRGVNTEAFF. The CDR3 DNA is TGTGCCAGCAGGAGAGGGGTGAACACTGAAGCTTTCTTT.

This clonotype showed up just a few times. The chain is built from TRBV12-3 or TRBV12-4 and TRBJ1-2; a possible D gene is TRBD1 (5 bases). This CDR3 has 14 residues. Trimming shortened V by 6 bases and J by 4 bases, and 15 bases separated the two germline ends. The CDR3 loop is CASSLRTGTYGYTF. The CDR3 region has the DNA TGTGCCAGCAGCTTACGGACTGGGACCTATGGCTACACCTTC.

This clonotype has ten or more counts. This chain connects TRBV18 to TRBJ1-4; no reliable D call. The V end was cut by 3 bases, the J end by 8 bases, with 7 bases between. Germline-derived CDR1 and CDR2 are KGHSH and LQKENI. The length of the CDR3 is 12 residues. The CDR3 coding sequence is TGTGCCAGCTCACCCCAAGGGGAAAAACTGTTTTTT. It yields the protein CASSPQGEKLFF.

The rearrangement links TRBV14 to TRBJ2-5; D unclear. Germline CDR1 and CDR2: SGHDN and FVKESK. The CDR3 loop spans 15 amino acids. V shed 0 bases and J shed 2 bases, with 10 bases lying between them. This chain's CDR3 is CASSQDGVRQETQYF. CDR3 bases: TGTGCCAGCAGCCAAGATGGGGTACGTCAAGAGACCCAGTACTTC.

The chain uses TRBV20-1 and TRBJ1-4; 7 nucleotides line up with TRBD1. This CDR3 region has 13 residues. Germline lookup yields CDR1 DFQATT and CDR2 SNEGSKA (reference sequence). V trimming: 5 bases; J trimming: 6 bases; junction bases outside the gene matches: 6. The CDR3 DNA reads as TGCAGTGCTCTCCCCGGGACAGATGAAAAACTGTTTTTT. As protein: CSALPGTDEKLFF.

This clonotype was picked up many times. The chain combines TRBV10-2 with TRBJ1-5, with D hard to call. CDR3 length equals 16 residues. Germline V gene sequence: CDR1 WSHSY, CDR2 SAAADI. V was trimmed by 0 bases and J by 4 bases, leaving 13 bases between them. CDR3 sequence: CASSESKVSSNQPQHF. The CDR3 nucleotides are TGCGCCAGCAGTGAGTCCAAGGTTTCTTCGAATCAGCCCCAGCATTTT.

In this sample, this clonotype turned up many times. The chain uses TRBV6-2 or TRBV6-3 and TRBJ2-3, with 7 bases identical to TRBD1. CDR1 is MNHEY, CDR2 SVGEGT, per germline. With V trimmed by 5 bases and J by 4 bases, 9 bases remained unmatched. The length of the CDR3 is 15 residues. CDR3 region: CASSPQGLVSDTQYF. The CDR3, as DNA: TGTGCCAGCAGTCCACAGGGGTTAGTTTCAGATACGCAGTATTTT.

At least ten counts were recorded for this clonotype. The J gene is TRBJ1-1, the V gene TRBV11-1, with 10 positions matching TRBD1. CDR3 length: 18 amino acids. Losses at the gene ends were 4 bases for V and 3 bases for J; bases not matched to a gene: 14. Germline values: CDR1 SGHAT, CDR2 FQDESV (reference sequence). CDR3 coding DNA: TGTGCCAGCAGCTACTTAAGGGGGACAGGGGTTCCGGACACTGAAGCTTTCTTT. It yields the protein CASSYLRGTGVPDTEAFF. The full variable domain, completed using reference TRBV11-1 and TRBJ1-1, is EAEVAQSPRYKITEKSQAVAFWCDPISGHATLYWYRQILGQGPELLVQFQDESVVDDSQLPKDRFSAERLKGVDSTLKIQPAELGDSAMYLCASSYLRGTGVPDTEAFFGQGTRLTVV.

This clonotype was recorded at least ten times. The chain recombines TRBV12-3 or TRBV12-4 with TRBJ2-1; 7 bases are shared with TRBD2. With V trimmed by 5 bases and J by 1 base, 14 bases remained unmatched. The CDR3 extends over 18 amino acids. The CDR3 loop is CASSPQAGLGGSYNEQFF. For the CDR3, the DNA is TGTGCCAGCAGTCCGCAGGCCGGACTAGGTGGATCCTACAATGAGCAGTTCTTC.

The rearrangement links TRBV19 to TRBJ2-3, with D perhaps TRBD2 (6 bases). Germline V CDR1 and CDR2: LNHDA, SQIVND (reference sequence). V was pared by 6 bases and J by 3 bases, with 13 bases between. The CDR3 contains 14 residues. In DNA form, the CDR3 reads TGTGCCAGTAGAAGAACCGGGAGTACAGATACGCAGTATTTT. The encoded protein is CASRRTGSTDTQYF.

CDR3 loop: CASSTGQFAYEQYF. Here the CDR3 DNA reads TGTGCCAGTAGCACGGGACAGTTCGCCTACGAGCAGTACTTC. The gene calls are TRBV19 and TRBJ2-7; 7 nucleotides agree with TRBD1. There are 14 residues in the CDR3. CDR1 is LNHDA, CDR2 SQIVND, per germline (reference sequence). After removal of 6 bases from V and 2 bases from J, the junction contained 7 bases not matched to a gene.

This clonotype was found many times. The chain is built from TRBV4-2 and TRBJ1-2, with D perhaps matching TRBD1 (5 bases). CDR1 is LGHNA, CDR2 YNFKEQ, per germline. V lost 0 bases to trimming and J lost 4 bases, with 15 bases between them. CDR3 length equals 16 residues. As DNA, the CDR3 is TGTGCCAGCAGCCAAGAGTCAACAGGAAATACCTATGGCTACACCTTC. It codes for CASSQESTGNTYGYTF.

Many counts were recorded for this clonotype. The chain employs TRBV12-3 or TRBV12-4 and TRBJ2-7; 8 nucleotides match TRBD1. CDR3 size: 12 residues. The V and J ends lost 6 bases and 6 bases, in that order; junction bases with no gene match: 4. The CDR3 nucleotides are TGTGCCAGCAGGCAACAGGGGGGCGAGCAGTACTTC. This encodes CASRQQGGEQYF.

This clonotype was seen at least ten times. This chain joins TRBV6-6 and TRBJ2-7, with 9 bases aligning to TRBD1. Germline trimming cut 6 bases from V and 4 bases from J; bases unmatched to any gene: 1. CDR3 length: 12 amino acids. Germline lookup yields CDR1 MNHNY and CDR2 SVGAGI (reference sequence). CDR3 residues: CASRGQGYEQYF. CDR3 bases: TGTGCCAGCAGGGGACAGGGTTACGAGCAGTACTTC.

This clonotype has a count of ten or more. This chain connects TRBV29-1 to TRBJ1-2; TRBD1 matches 9 bases. Per the germline V gene, CDR1 is SQVTM and CDR2 is ANQGSEA. V was clipped by 7 bases and J by 6 bases; unmatched bases: 3. This CDR3 comprises 11 residues. The CDR3 loop is CSADRGNGYTF. The CDR3 DNA is TGCAGCGCTGACAGGGGGAATGGCTACACCTTC.

For the CDR3, the DNA is TGTGCCAGCAGCTTTCTAGCGGGAGGAACCACAGATACGCAGTATTTT. Amino acids: CASSFLAGGTTDTQYF. J is TRBJ2-3 and V is TRBV7-2; 11 nucleotides match TRBD2. CDR1 and CDR2 (germline): SGHTA, FQGNSA. Trimming cost V 3 bases and J 2 bases; bases outside gene matches: 4. The length of the CDR3 is 16 residues.

Written as DNA, the CDR3 is TGTGCCAGCAAGGAAGGCGGAGTAGGTACCGGGGAGCTGTTTTTT. This codes for CASKEGGVGTGELFF. The V gene is TRBV6-1, the J gene TRBJ2-2, with D hard to call. The V and J ends lost 7 bases and 5 bases respectively, with 17 bases between them. This CDR3 has 15 residues. Germline V gene sequence: CDR1 MNHNS, CDR2 SASEGT.

At least ten counts were recorded for this clonotype. For the CDR3, the DNA is TGCGCCAGCAGATTAGCGGGAGGGGGTGGGGCCAACGTCCTGACTTTC. This translates into CASRLAGGGGANVLTF. J is TRBJ2-6 and V is TRBV10-2, with TRBD2 matching over 11 bases. Germline V gene sequence: CDR1 WSHSY, CDR2 SAAADI. J gave up 3 bases and V 6 bases, and 4 bases lay outside the gene matches. This CDR3 contains 16 residues.